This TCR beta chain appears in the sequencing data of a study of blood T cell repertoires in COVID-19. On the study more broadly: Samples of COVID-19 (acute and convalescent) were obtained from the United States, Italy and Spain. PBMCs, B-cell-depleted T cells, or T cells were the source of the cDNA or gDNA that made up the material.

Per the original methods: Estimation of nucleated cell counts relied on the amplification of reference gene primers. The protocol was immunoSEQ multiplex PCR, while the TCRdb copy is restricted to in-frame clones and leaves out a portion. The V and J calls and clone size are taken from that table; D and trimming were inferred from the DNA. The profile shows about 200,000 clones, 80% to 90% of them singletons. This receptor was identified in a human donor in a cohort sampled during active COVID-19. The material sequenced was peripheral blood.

CDR3 residues: CATSDPGLAGWIGELFF. The CDR3 nucleotides are TGTGCCACCAGTGATCCAGGACTAGCGGGGTGGATCGGGGAGCTGTTTTTT. This chain uses TRBV24-1 with TRBJ2-2; 12 bases fit TRBD2. Germline V gene lookup returns CDR1 KGHDR and CDR2 SFDVKD. This CDR3 contains 17 residues. Trimming at V came to 3 bases and at J to 7 bases, leaving 8 bases not matched to a gene.